This is a list of T cell receptor beta chains from one sample in a study of cytomegalovirus exposure and HLA in healthy donors. Clones were sequenced by immunoSEQ multiplex PCR, and TCRdb holds only the in-frame ones, with some missing. The sample contains some 150,000 clones, about three quarters of which appear only once. The specimen was PBMCs. These receptors all come from a woman between 25 and 40 years old in good health and CMV-seronegative. The CDR3 runs from the conserved cysteine through the conserved F or W. Fields, in order: D gene, clone size, J gene, V gene, CDR3 protein, CDR3 DNA. D genes are given only for firm matches. A row's size may be missing; if present it is once, few, many or a size class.

D gene: TRBD1; clone size: few; J gene: TRBJ1-1; V gene: TRBV18; CDR3 protein: CASSPDRANTEAFF; CDR3 DNA: TGTGCCAGCTCGCCGGACAGGGCGAACACTGAAGCTTTCTTT
D gene: TRBD1; clone size: .; J gene: TRBJ2-7; V gene: TRBV6-5; CDR3 protein: CASSRTGDYEQYF; CDR3 DNA: TGTGCCAGCAGCCGGACAGGGGACTACGAGCAGTACTTC
D gene: .; clone size: once; J gene: TRBJ2-5; V gene: TRBV14; CDR3 protein: CASSQGGWGRGTQYF; CDR3 DNA: TGTGCCAGCAGCCAAGGAGGCTGGGGGCGAGGGACCCAGTACTTC
D gene: .; clone size: .; J gene: TRBJ2-5; V gene: TRBV5-1; CDR3 protein: CASSFSRGQETQYF; CDR3 DNA: TGCGCCAGCAGCTTTAGCAGGGGCCAAGAGACCCAGTACTTC
D gene: TRBD2; clone size: .; J gene: TRBJ2-7; V gene: TRBV7-9; CDR3 protein: CASSPRIASGKFGQYF; CDR3 DNA: TGTGCCAGCAGCCCCCGGATTGCTAGCGGGAAATTCGGGCAGTACTTC
D gene: .; clone size: .; J gene: TRBJ1-1; V gene: TRBV6-6; CDR3 protein: CASSYRRGETEAFF; CDR3 DNA: TGTGCCAGCAGTTACCGGCGGGGGGAAACTGAAGCTTTCTTT
D gene: TRBD1; clone size: few; J gene: TRBJ2-2; V gene: TRBV19; CDR3 protein: CASSITGGNTGELFF; CDR3 DNA: TGTGCCAGTAGTATCACAGGGGGTAACACCGGGGAGCTGTTTTTT
D gene: TRBD1; clone size: .; J gene: TRBJ2-7; V gene: TRBV27; CDR3 protein: CASSTYRDRGYEQYF; CDR3 DNA: TGTGCCAGCAGTACCTACAGGGACAGGGGGTACGAGCAGTACTTC
D gene: .; clone size: .; J gene: TRBJ2-1; V gene: TRBV7-9; CDR3 protein: CASTEDPINEQFF; CDR3 DNA: TGTGCCAGCACGGAGGATCCTATCAATGAGCAGTTCTTC
D gene: .; clone size: few; J gene: TRBJ2-5; V gene: TRBV28; CDR3 protein: CASSLGALETQYF; CDR3 DNA: TGTGCCAGCAGTTTGGGGGCGCTGGAGACCCAGTACTTC
D gene: .; clone size: .; J gene: TRBJ2-3; V gene: TRBV19; CDR3 protein: CASSLGLGADTQYF; CDR3 DNA: TGTGCCAGTAGTCTCGGACTGGGCGCAGATACGCAGTATTTT
D gene: TRBD1; clone size: .; J gene: TRBJ2-2; V gene: TRBV7-8; CDR3 protein: CASSAIGGAGTGELFF; CDR3 DNA: TGTGCCAGCAGCGCTATAGGGGGCGCGGGCACCGGGGAGCTGTTTTTT
D gene: .; clone size: .; J gene: TRBJ1-1; V gene: TRBV18; CDR3 protein: CASSPNHANPEAFF; CDR3 DNA: TGTGCCAGCTCACCCAACCATGCGAACCCTGAAGCTTTCTTT
D gene: TRBD1; clone size: .; J gene: TRBJ2-1; V gene: TRBV6-6; CDR3 protein: CASSELRGQFGFF; CDR3 DNA: TGTGCCAGCAGCGAGTTACGGGGACAGTTTGGGTTCTTC
D gene: .; clone size: few; J gene: TRBJ1-1; V gene: TRBV2; CDR3 protein: CASRIQGPTEAFF; CDR3 DNA: TGTGCCAGCAGGATACAGGGTCCCACTGAAGCTTTCTTT
D gene: .; clone size: .; J gene: TRBJ1-2; V gene: TRBV6-6; CDR3 protein: CASSKDIYGYTF; CDR3 DNA: TGTGCCAGCAGTAAGGACATCTATGGCTACACCTTC
D gene: .; clone size: .; J gene: TRBJ1-6; V gene: TRBV5-6; CDR3 protein: CASSFRGTHSPLHF; CDR3 DNA: TGTGCCAGCAGCTTCCGGGGAACGCATTCACCCCTCCACTTT
D gene: TRBD1; clone size: once; J gene: TRBJ1-4; V gene: TRBV29-1; CDR3 protein: CSVKGQIHEKLFF; CDR3 DNA: TGCAGCGTGAAGGGACAGATACATGAAAAACTGTTTTTT
D gene: TRBD1; clone size: .; J gene: TRBJ1-5; V gene: TRBV4-2; CDR3 protein: CASSQSRTGHNQPQHF; CDR3 DNA: TGTGCCAGCAGCCAATCCCGGACAGGGCACAATCAGCCCCAGCATTTT
D gene: TRBD2; clone size: .; J gene: TRBJ2-7; V gene: TRBV6-6; CDR3 protein: CASSFPREAGEQYF; CDR3 DNA: TGTGCCAGCAGTTTCCCGCGGGAGGCCGGCGAGCAGTACTTC
D gene: .; clone size: .; J gene: TRBJ2-1; V gene: TRBV5-5; CDR3 protein: CASSLANEQFF; CDR3 DNA: TGTGCCAGCAGCTTAGCTAATGAGCAGTTCTTC
D gene: TRBD1; clone size: .; J gene: TRBJ1-2; V gene: TRBV7-2; CDR3 protein: CASSLQPSTGAYGYTF; CDR3 DNA: TGTGCCAGCAGCTTACAGCCTTCGACAGGGGCCTATGGCTACACCTTC
D gene: TRBD1; clone size: few; J gene: TRBJ2-7; V gene: TRBV30; CDR3 protein: CAWSMDRGICEQYF; CDR3 DNA: TGTGCCTGGAGTATGGACAGGGGAATCTGCGAGCAGTACTTC
D gene: .; clone size: .; J gene: TRBJ2-1; V gene: TRBV6-5; CDR3 protein: CASSYGLVGHEQFF; CDR3 DNA: TGTGCCAGCAGTTACGGCCTAGTGGGGCATGAGCAGTTCTTC
D gene: .; clone size: .; J gene: TRBJ2-1; V gene: TRBV6-5; CDR3 protein: CASSYSIQGVYEQFF; CDR3 DNA: TGTGCCAGCAGTTACTCGATACAGGGAGTATATGAGCAGTTCTTC
D gene: TRBD1; clone size: .; J gene: TRBJ1-2; V gene: TRBV6-1; CDR3 protein: CASSTDRVYGYTF; CDR3 DNA: TGTGCCAGCAGTACCGACAGGGTATATGGCTACACCTTC
D gene: .; clone size: .; J gene: TRBJ2-7; V gene: TRBV2; CDR3 protein: CASSTYEQYF; CDR3 DNA: TGTGCCAGCAGCACCTACGAGCAGTACTTC
D gene: .; clone size: .; J gene: TRBJ1-6; V gene: TRBV9; CDR3 protein: CASSPEGHRRSPLHF; CDR3 DNA: TGTGCCAGCAGCCCAGAAGGACACCGCAGGTCACCCCTCCACTTT
D gene: TRBD2; clone size: .; J gene: TRBJ2-7; V gene: TRBV18; CDR3 protein: CASSPPPGGSEQYF; CDR3 DNA: TGTGCCAGCTCACCACCACCGGGGGGGAGCGAGCAGTACTTC
D gene: TRBD1; clone size: .; J gene: TRBJ2-2; V gene: TRBV18; CDR3 protein: CASSNGQGIAGELFF; CDR3 DNA: TGTGCCAGCTCAAACGGACAGGGGATTGCCGGGGAGCTGTTTTTT
D gene: TRBD1; clone size: .; J gene: TRBJ1-2; V gene: TRBV7-9; CDR3 protein: CASSLSGTGRGYTF; CDR3 DNA: TGTGCCAGCAGCTTAAGTGGGACAGGGAGAGGCTACACCTTC
D gene: .; clone size: .; J gene: TRBJ2-1; V gene: TRBV28; CDR3 protein: CASSLLSQGRKNEQFF; CDR3 DNA: TGTGCCAGCAGTTTATTATCGCAGGGTCGGAAGAATGAGCAGTTCTTC
D gene: TRBD2; clone size: .; J gene: TRBJ2-3; V gene: TRBV29-1; CDR3 protein: CSVGQRGGTDTQYF; CDR3 DNA: TGCAGCGTGGGGCAGCGGGGGGGCACAGATACGCAGTATTTT
D gene: .; clone size: .; J gene: TRBJ2-7; V gene: TRBV2; CDR3 protein: CASGGVTNYEQYF; CDR3 DNA: TGTGCCAGCGGAGGGGTTACAAACTACGAGCAGTACTTC
D gene: .; clone size: .; J gene: TRBJ2-7; V gene: TRBV2; CDR3 protein: CASRDSTEQYF; CDR3 DNA: TGTGCCAGCAGGGACAGCACGGAGCAGTACTTC
D gene: .; clone size: .; J gene: TRBJ2-3; V gene: TRBV5-4; CDR3 protein: CASSPSSISTDTQYF; CDR3 DNA: TGTGCCAGCAGCCCCTCTAGCATCAGCACAGATACGCAGTATTTT
D gene: .; clone size: few; J gene: TRBJ1-1; V gene: TRBV19; CDR3 protein: CASSTQMNTEAFF; CDR3 DNA: TGTGCCAGTAGTACCCAAATGAACACTGAAGCTTTCTTT
D gene: TRBD2; clone size: .; J gene: TRBJ2-7; V gene: TRBV4-2; CDR3 protein: CASSRAGTSGSYEQYF; CDR3 DNA: TGTGCCAGCAGCCGAGCGGGGACTAGCGGCTCCTACGAGCAGTACTTC
D gene: TRBD1; clone size: few; J gene: TRBJ1-2; V gene: TRBV10-3; CDR3 protein: CAISELIGQGNGYTF; CDR3 DNA: TGTGCCATCAGTGAGTTGATCGGACAGGGTAATGGCTACACCTTC
D gene: .; clone size: .; J gene: TRBJ1-1; V gene: TRBV13; CDR3 protein: CASSNIAEAFF; CDR3 DNA: TGTGCCAGCAGCAACATCGCCGAAGCTTTCTTT
D gene: TRBD1; clone size: .; J gene: TRBJ1-2; V gene: TRBV7-9; CDR3 protein: CASSLSAGGNYGYTF; CDR3 DNA: TGTGCCAGCAGCTTATCTGCAGGGGGCAACTATGGCTACACCTTC
D gene: TRBD2; clone size: few; J gene: TRBJ2-1; V gene: TRBV10-3; CDR3 protein: CAISEHNQRGWYNEQFF; CDR3 DNA: TGTGCCATCAGTGAGCACAATCAGCGGGGGTGGTACAATGAGCAGTTCTTC
D gene: .; clone size: .; J gene: TRBJ1-4; V gene: TRBV19; CDR3 protein: CASTQRGVGSEKLFF; CDR3 DNA: TGTGCCAGTACCCAGAGAGGAGTCGGTTCCGAAAAACTGTTTTTT
D gene: TRBD1; clone size: few; J gene: TRBJ1-6; V gene: TRBV5-6; CDR3 protein: CASSPLGQGTNSPLHF; CDR3 DNA: TGTGCCAGCAGCCCTCTGGGACAGGGAACGAATTCACCCCTCCACTTT
D gene: TRBD2; clone size: .; J gene: TRBJ2-1; V gene: TRBV28; CDR3 protein: CASSLAGGNEQFF; CDR3 DNA: TGTGCCAGCAGTCTAGCCGGGGGGAATGAGCAGTTCTTC
D gene: .; clone size: .; J gene: TRBJ1-2; V gene: TRBV6-6; CDR3 protein: CASSRRDGGYTF; CDR3 DNA: TGTGCCAGCAGTCGACGGGATGGTGGCTACACCTTC
D gene: .; clone size: .; J gene: TRBJ1-1; V gene: TRBV11-2; CDR3 protein: CASSLREAGEAFF; CDR3 DNA: TGTGCCAGCAGCTTAAGGGAGGCAGGTGAAGCTTTCTTT
D gene: .; clone size: .; J gene: TRBJ2-1; V gene: TRBV6-1; CDR3 protein: CASSEHRSKEQFF; CDR3 DNA: TGTGCCAGCAGTGAACACAGGTCTAAGGAGCAGTTCTTC
D gene: .; clone size: .; J gene: TRBJ2-1; V gene: TRBV11-2; CDR3 protein: CASSLDWSPGGNEQFF; CDR3 DNA: TGTGCCAGCAGCTTAGATTGGTCCCCCGGAGGGAATGAGCAGTTCTTC
D gene: TRBD1; clone size: .; J gene: TRBJ2-1; V gene: TRBV6-1; CDR3 protein: CASSNTGEEQFF; CDR3 DNA: TGTGCCAGCAGTAACACAGGGGAGGAGCAGTTCTTC
D gene: TRBD1; clone size: .; J gene: TRBJ2-2; V gene: TRBV6-6; CDR3 protein: CATSGGLNTGELFF; CDR3 DNA: TGTGCCACGTCAGGGGGCCTGAACACCGGGGAGCTGTTTTTT
D gene: TRBD1; clone size: .; J gene: TRBJ2-7; V gene: TRBV6-5; CDR3 protein: CATRTGYATYEQYF; CDR3 DNA: TGTGCCACCAGGACAGGGTATGCGACCTACGAGCAGTACTTC
D gene: .; clone size: .; J gene: TRBJ1-1; V gene: TRBV18; CDR3 protein: CASSPQQTARGGDTEAFF; CDR3 DNA: TGTGCCAGCTCACCACAACAAACGGCCAGGGGAGGGGACACTGAAGCTTTCTTT
D gene: TRBD2; clone size: .; J gene: TRBJ2-3; V gene: TRBV11-2; CDR3 protein: CASSLTSGSTDTQYF; CDR3 DNA: TGTGCCAGCAGCCTTACTAGCGGGAGCACAGATACGCAGTATTTT
D gene: TRBD2; clone size: few; J gene: TRBJ2-2; V gene: TRBV6-4; CDR3 protein: CASSELSGRAGTGELFF; CDR3 DNA: TGTGCCAGCAGTGAACTAAGCGGGAGGGCTGGCACCGGGGAGCTGTTTTTT
D gene: TRBD2; clone size: once; J gene: TRBJ2-1; V gene: TRBV18; CDR3 protein: CASSPRTSGNNEQFF; CDR3 DNA: TGTGCCAGCTCACCAAGGACTAGCGGTAACAATGAGCAGTTCTTC
D gene: .; clone size: .; J gene: TRBJ2-6; V gene: TRBV6-6; CDR3 protein: CASTNGGSGANVLTF; CDR3 DNA: TGTGCCAGCACCAACGGCGGTTCTGGGGCCAACGTCCTGACTTTC
D gene: TRBD1; clone size: .; J gene: TRBJ1-2; V gene: TRBV5-1; CDR3 protein: CASSLRTGGNYGYTF; CDR3 DNA: TGCGCCAGCAGCTTAAGGACAGGGGGTAACTATGGCTACACCTTC
D gene: .; clone size: .; J gene: TRBJ2-1; V gene: TRBV4-2; CDR3 protein: CASSQPTSRSFF; CDR3 DNA: TGTGCCAGCAGCCAACCAACTAGTAGGTCGTTCTTC
D gene: TRBD2; clone size: .; J gene: TRBJ2-1; V gene: TRBV5-1; CDR3 protein: CASSGGLVVDEQFF; CDR3 DNA: TGCGCCAGCAGCGGGGGACTAGTTGTCGATGAGCAGTTCTTC